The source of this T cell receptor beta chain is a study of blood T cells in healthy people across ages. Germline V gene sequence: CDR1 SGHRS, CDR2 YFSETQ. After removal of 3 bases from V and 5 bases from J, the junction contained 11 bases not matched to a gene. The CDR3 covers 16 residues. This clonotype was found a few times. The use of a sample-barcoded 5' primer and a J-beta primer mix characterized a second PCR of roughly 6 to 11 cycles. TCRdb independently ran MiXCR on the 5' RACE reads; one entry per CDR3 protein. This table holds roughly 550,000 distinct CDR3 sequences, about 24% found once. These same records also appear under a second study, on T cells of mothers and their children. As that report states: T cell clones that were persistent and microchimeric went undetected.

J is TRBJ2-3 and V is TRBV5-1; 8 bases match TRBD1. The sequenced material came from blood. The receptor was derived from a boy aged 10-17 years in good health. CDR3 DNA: TGCGCCAGCAGCTCACCGGGACAGGCTTGGCGAGATACGCAGTATTTT. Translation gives CASSSPGQAWRDTQYF.